The clone carrying this T cell receptor (beta chain) appeared many times. Its antigen is unknown. This record comes from a study of human T cells and chemical hapten exposure. Authors' methods: From approximately 20,000 to 700,000 TCRs were found per sample, with a median of 95,638. TCRdb reanalysed the RACE reads using MiXCR and keeps one entry per CDR3 protein. TCRdb, rather than the study authors, made the V and J calls. The sample includes 89,000 or so distinct CDR3 sequences, approximately 9% of them seen just once. Time point in this sample: pre-sensitization, week 0. Stated treatment: therapeutic diphenylcyclopropenone sensitization with weekly scalp DPC. V shed 6 bases, J shed 0 bases, and the junction held 6 bases outside the gene matches. The CDR3 consists of 15 residues. The study's findings and limits: Counts of TCRs expanded at PT1 correlated positively with patch test score.

The sequence was collected from a man aged 35-49 years with alopecia areata. Some clones in this sample may be carry-over from other donors' samples. The chain combines TRBV12-3 or TRBV12-4 with TRBJ2-7, with 9 bases aligning to TRBD2. The sequenced sample was whole blood, obtained in connection with sensitization to the hapten diphenylcyclopropenone (DPC). The CDR3 DNA follows: TGTGCCAGCAGCCTACTAGCGGGCCCCTCCTACGAGCAGTACTTC. Translation gives CASSLLAGPSYEQYF.